This T cell receptor (beta chain) was found in a study of blood T cell repertoires in COVID-19. The overall study: PBMCs, B-cell-depleted T cells, or T cells provided the cDNA or gDNA that made up the material.

The CDR3 sequence is 14 residues long. The germline V gene encodes CDR1 MNHEY and CDR2 SVGAGI. Of note for this clone: A read error may account for a junction end that differs from germline.

Profiled with immunoSEQ multiplex PCR; TCRdb holds only in-frame clones, not every one. The sample lists fewer than 90,000 clones, about two thirds occurring once. The chain joins TRBV6-5 to TRBJ1-2; 8 nucleotides match TRBD1. Sequences were obtained from peripheral blood. The sequence came from a woman aged 80 or over with acute or convalescent COVID-19. CDR3 sequence: CASRYSTGDSGYTF. CDR3 DNA: TGTGCCAGCAGATACTCGACAGGGGATAGTGGCTACACCTTC.